Each of the 17 T cell receptor beta chains below was sequenced from the same sample in a study of siplizumab effects on memory and regulatory T cells. Repertoires were generated with immunoSEQ multiplex PCR, while TCRdb's copy carries only in-frame clones and drops some. The table records tens of thousands of clones, roughly 96% of them present only once. Sequencing was performed on naive CD4+ T cells sorted from blood. The receptor source for this set is a human donor in good health.

The V gene is TRBV11-2, the J gene TRBJ1-5; the D is unclear. Germline V gene sequence: CDR1 SGHAT, CDR2 FQNNGV. Trimming removed 5 bases from V and 9 bases from J, with 11 bases in between. The CDR3 is made up of 12 amino acids. CDR3 coding DNA: TGTGCCAGCAGCCCTCAGTCCGGGCCCCAGCATTTT. Residues: CASSPQSGPQHF.

This chain connects TRBV9 to TRBJ2-5; D unresolved. CDR1 and CDR2 (germline): SGDLS, YYNGEE. This CDR3 has 13 amino acids. V shed 3 bases and J shed 4 bases, with 10 bases lying between them. CDR3 amino acids: CASSAYDRETQYF. DNA of the CDR3: TGTGCCAGCAGCGCTTATGACCGAGAGACCCAGTACTTC.

The gene calls are TRBV6-1 and TRBJ2-3; 9 nucleotides align to TRBD2. The trim removed 7 bases at V and 0 bases at J, leaving 2 bases unmatched. The V gene's germline CDR1 is MNHNS and CDR2 SASEGT. CDR3 length: 14 amino acids. As DNA, the CDR3 is TGTGCCAGCAACAGCGGGGGGAGCACAGATACGCAGTATTTT. Its translation is CASNSGGSTDTQYF.

The V call is TRBV27, the J call TRBJ1-5; no clear D gene. Trimming took off 2 bases at V and 4 bases at J, with 9 bases between the two ends. This CDR3 contains 14 residues. From germline, CDR1 is MNHEY and CDR2 SMNVEV (reference sequence). CDR3 in amino acids: CASSLAAGNQPQHF. CDR3 DNA: TGTGCCAGCAGTTTAGCGGCGGGGAATCAGCCCCAGCATTTT.

The chain is built from TRBV5-1 and TRBJ2-1; perhaps TRBD2 as D (6 bases). With 6 bases removed from V and 0 bases from J, the gap between germline ends came to 19 bases. The germline gives CDR1 SGHRS, CDR2 YFSETQ. The CDR3 sequence is 17 residues long. This CDR3 is CASNPSSGERSYNEQFF. The CDR3 DNA sequence: TGCGCCAGCAACCCCTCTTCGGGGGAGCGCTCCTACAATGAGCAGTTCTTC. The full variable domain, completed using reference TRBV5-1 and TRBJ2-1, is KAGVTQTPRYLIKTRGQQVTLSCSPISGHRSVSWYQQTPGQGLQFLFEYFSETQRNKGNFPGRFSGRQFSNSRSEMNVSTLELGDSALYLCASNPSSGERSYNEQFFGPGTRLTVL.

This clone was counted a few times. This chain uses TRBV5-1 with TRBJ2-2; possible D gene TRBD2, 6 bases. V dropped 5 bases and J dropped 2 bases, with 10 bases sitting between them. This CDR3 region has 14 residues. Germline-derived CDR1 and CDR2 are SGHRS and YFSETQ. DNA of the CDR3: TGCGCCAGCAGAACGGACTACAACACCGGGGAGCTGTTTTTT. Residues: CASRTDYNTGELFF.

The chain carries TRBV28 and TRBJ1-5, with D possibly matching TRBD1 (5 bases). CDR1 MDHEN and CDR2 SYDVKM come from the germline V gene. V lost 5 bases and J 12 bases, leaving 23 bases between the germline ends. The CDR3 has 15 residues. CDR3 DNA: TGTGCCAGCAGTGAGCCCGGGACCAGGGTTGAGCACCAGCATTTT. Its translation is CASSEPGTRVEHQHF.

V and J are TRBV11-3 and TRBJ2-1; 10 bases agree with TRBD2. The CDR3 has 15 residues. V lost 5 bases, J lost 4 bases, and 5 bases stayed unmatched. Germline lookup yields CDR1 SGHNT and CDR2 YENEEA. CDR3 loop: CASSLSGGTYNEQFF. The DNA for the CDR3 is TGTGCCAGCAGCCTTAGCGGGGGGACTTACAATGAGCAGTTCTTC.

V is TRBV9 and J is TRBJ1-1; 8 nucleotides line up with TRBD1. CDR3 length equals 16 residues. Trimming removed 3 bases from V and 4 bases from J; junction bases left unmatched: 11. In germline, CDR1 is SGDLS, CDR2 YYNGEE. CDR3 in DNA: TGTGCCAGCAGCGCCGACAGGGGCGAGGGGGGCACTGAAGCTTTCTTT. This sequence encodes CASSADRGEGGTEAFF.

The chain combines TRBV10-3 with TRBJ2-5; no clear D. Trimming took off 7 bases at V and 4 bases at J, with 13 bases between the two ends. The CDR3 length is 13 residues. CDR1 is ENHRY and CDR2 is SYGVKD in the germline V gene. The CDR3 spells CAITAGSGETQYF. The CDR3 region has the DNA TGTGCCATCACTGCTGGGTCAGGAGAGACCCAGTACTTC.

This chain uses TRBV5-1 with TRBJ2-1, with 8 bases identical to TRBD1. This CDR3 is 14 amino acids long. J was trimmed by 6 bases and V by 3 bases; bases with no gene match: 5. Looked up from germline, CDR1 is SGHRS and CDR2 is YFSETQ. The CDR3 loop is CASSWAGGPNEQFF. In DNA, the CDR3 is TGCGCCAGCAGCTGGGCAGGGGGCCCCAATGAGCAGTTCTTC.

The table lists this clone with a count of one. CDR3 region: CASSYDRFYGYTF. The CDR3, as DNA: TGTGCCAGCAGTTACGACAGATTCTATGGCTACACCTTC. The rearrangement links TRBV6-5 to TRBJ1-2; maybe TRBD1 (5 bases). Germline loops: CDR1 MNHEY, CDR2 SVGAGI. Trimming cost V 2 bases and J 4 bases, with 8 bases left between them. CDR3 size: 13 residues.

The rearrangement joins TRBV7-9 to TRBJ1-4; TRBD1 matches at 7 bases. Germline V lookup: CDR1 SEHNR, CDR2 FQNEAQ (reference sequence). The J segment lost 3 bases and the V segment lost 3 bases, leaving 7 bases of the junction unmatched. The CDR3 is made up of 16 amino acids. CDR3 sequence reads: CASSFESGTANEKLFF. Here the CDR3 DNA reads TGTGCCAGCAGCTTTGAAAGCGGGACAGCTAATGAAAAACTGTTTTTT.

This clone appeared a single time. The genes are TRBV7-7 and TRBJ2-5; D unclear. The germline gives CDR1 SSHAT, CDR2 FNYEAQ (reference sequence). CDR3 size: 14 residues. V was trimmed by 1 base and J by 2 bases, leaving 8 bases between them. CDR3 sequence: CASSLGAIQETQYF. The DNA of the CDR3 is TGTGCCAGCAGCTTAGGGGCAATTCAAGAGACCCAGTACTTC.

The J gene is TRBJ2-5, the V gene TRBV2, with D unclear. The V end was cut by 5 bases, the J end by 9 bases, with 13 bases between. The CDR3 spans 12 residues. The V gene's germline CDR1 is SNHLY and CDR2 FYNNEI. CDR3 DNA sequence: TGTGCCAGCAGTAGAAATAAGCTGGCCCAGTACTTC. Residues: CASSRNKLAQYF.

The chain joins TRBV12-5 to TRBJ2-3, with 9 bases lining up with TRBD1. This CDR3 region has 21 residues. CDR1 LGHNT and CDR2 FRNRAP come from the germline V gene. The trim removed 4 bases at V and 2 bases at J, leaving 22 bases unmatched. Here the CDR3 DNA reads TGTGCTAGTGGTTCCACTCGACCCTTCGTCCGGGACAGGGACTTCACAGATACGCAGTATTTT. Translated: CASGSTRPFVRDRDFTDTQYF.

In this sample, this clone turned up once. This sequence joins TRBV6-5 and TRBJ1-5; D is unresolved. The germline V gene encodes CDR1 MNHEY and CDR2 SVGAGI. Trimming left V 6 bases short and J 4 bases short, with 16 bases between. The CDR3 sequence is 15 residues long. CDR3 amino acids: CASSTRAPLNQPQHF. The CDR3 bases are TGTGCCAGCAGCACCCGGGCCCCCTTGAATCAGCCCCAGCATTTT.